This is a list of T cell receptor beta chains from one sample in a study of regulatory T cells in long-lasting Graves disease. One entry per CDR3 protein, called by TCRdb with MiXCR from the multiplex PCR reads. The sample consists of 650,000 to 700,000 distinct CDR3 sequences, approximately 29% of them appearing once. Sequencing was performed on peripheral blood mononuclear cells (PBMCs), taken when the disease was refractory, from a patient treated with antithyroid drugs. These receptors were taken from a female donor with Graves disease. The CDR3 runs from the conserved cysteine through the conserved F or W. D genes are given only for firm matches. Size is omitted from some rows. Given values are once, few, many or a class for expanded clones.

clone_size	v_call	j_call	d_call	cdr3_aa	cdr3_nt
-	TRBV2	TRBJ1-6	TRBD1	CASSTRDSNSPLHF	TGTGCCAGCAGTACCCGGGACAGCAATTCACCCCTCCACTTT
-	TRBV27	TRBJ2-5	-	CANQFGGQETQYF	TGTGCCAATCAGTTTGGGGGGCAAGAGACCCAGTACTTC
-	TRBV5-4	TRBJ2-5	TRBD2	CASSTLPRTGGLQETQYF	TGTGCCAGCAGCACCCTGCCTCGGACGGGAGGCCTACAAGAGACCCAGTACTTC
many	TRBV18	TRBJ1-1	-	CASSPPGMNTEAFF	TGTGCCAGCAGTCCTCCCGGGATGAACACTGAAGCTTTCTTT
-	TRBV12-3/TRBV12-4	TRBJ2-7	-	CARERRRRGEQYF	TGTGCCAGGGAAAGGCGGCGGCGGGGCGAGCAGTACTTC
-	TRBV29-1	TRBJ1-1	TRBD1	CSVETLLFGQGEAFF	TGCAGCGTTGAAACCCTACTATTTGGACAGGGAGAAGCTTTCTTT
-	TRBV27	TRBJ1-6	-	CASSSQKTGSYNSPLHF	TGTGCCAGCAGTTCGCAAAAAACAGGGTCTTATAATTCACCCCTCCACTTT
many	TRBV2	TRBJ2-5	-	CASSEWRRAGVETQYF	TGTGCCAGCAGTGAATGGCGCAGGGCCGGGGTAGAGACCCAGTACTTC
few	TRBV6-1	TRBJ2-7	-	CASSEARRAYEQYF	TGTGCCAGCAGTGAAGCGCGCAGGGCCTACGAGCAGTACTTC
-	TRBV19	TRBJ1-2	-	CASSTVYGYTF	TGTGCCAGCAGTACAGTGTATGGCTACACCTTC
-	TRBV5-1	TRBJ2-5	-	CASSNQGAQETQYF	TGCGCCAGCAGCAATCAGGGCGCCCAAGAGACCCAGTACTTC
-	TRBV19	TRBJ1-2	TRBD1	CASTPRGNNYGYTF	TGTGCCAGTACCCCCAGGGGGAATAACTATGGCTACACCTTC
many	TRBV5-1	TRBJ2-7	-	CASSLGGTRYEQYF	TGCGCCAGCAGCTTGGGGGGGACTCGCTACGAGCAGTACTTC
-	TRBV6-1	TRBJ1-1	-	CASRLRTDTEAFF	TGTGCCAGCAGGCTTAGGACGGACACTGAAGCTTTCTTT
many	TRBV2	TRBJ1-5	TRBD1	CASRETGANQPQHF	TGTGCCAGCAGGGAAACAGGGGCGAATCAGCCCCAGCATTTT
few	TRBV6-1	TRBJ1-1	TRBD1	CASRSPDRATEAFF	TGTGCCAGCAGATCGCCCGACAGGGCCACTGAAGCTTTCTTT
-	TRBV6-1	TRBJ1-1	-	CASSPWWQGVTEAFF	TGTGCCAGCAGCCCCTGGTGGCAGGGCGTAACTGAAGCTTTCTTT